This is a list of T cell receptor beta chains from one sample in a study of cytomegalovirus exposure and HLA in healthy donors. Libraries were prepared by immunoSEQ multiplex PCR; TCRdb keeps only in-frame clonotypes and omits some of them. The specimen's table records 200,000 or so clones. The sequencing sample was made of PBMCs. The receptors derive from a boy between 5 and 17 years old in good health and CMV-seronegative. CDR3s include the opening cysteine and the closing phenylalanine or tryptophan. Fields, in order: D gene, J gene, V gene, CDR3 protein, CDR3 DNA. The D gene is left open where the match is weak.

NA	TRBJ2-6	TRBV2	CARSAGANVLTF	TGTGCCAGGTCGGCTGGGGCCAACGTCCTGACTTTC
NA	TRBJ1-3	TRBV6-5	CASRRTTPGNTIYF	TGTGCCTCCAGGAGGACTACGCCTGGAAACACCATATATTTT
NA	TRBJ1-2	TRBV7-7	CASSPPLRGRPYGYTF	TGTGCCAGCAGCCCCCCCCTCCGGGGAAGACCCTATGGCTACACCTTC
TRBD1	TRBJ2-7	TRBV6-1	CASSEAGGDSSYEQYF	TGTGCCAGCAGTGAAGCCGGTGGGGACAGCTCCTACGAGCAGTACTTC
NA	TRBJ2-2	TRBV21-1	CASSPSGLSTGELFF	TGTGCCAGCAGCCCCTCCGGTCTGAGTACCGGGGAGCTGTTTTTT
TRBD1	TRBJ2-1	TRBV7-8	CASSLEDRPYNEQFF	TGTGCCAGCAGCTTAGAGGACAGGCCGTACAATGAGCAGTTCTTC
TRBD1	TRBJ2-7	TRBV7-9	CASSGAGTGDPEQYF	TGTGCCAGCAGCGGTGCCGGGACAGGGGACCCCGAGCAGTACTTC
NA	TRBJ1-5	TRBV27	CASSYPIGIQPQHF	TGTGCCAGCAGTTACCCGATCGGTATTCAGCCCCAGCATTTT
NA	TRBJ1-4	TRBV7-9	CASSLVPGKFEKLFF	TGTGCCAGCAGCTTAGTCCCAGGGAAGTTTGAAAAACTGTTTTTT
TRBD1	TRBJ1-6	TRBV5-1	CASSSTQGPPLHF	TGCGCCAGCAGCTCAACACAGGGGCCACCCCTCCACTTT
TRBD1	TRBJ1-6	TRBV2	CASMLRGPGSPLHF	TGTGCCAGCATGCTCAGGGGGCCGGGGTCACCCCTCCACTTT
NA	TRBJ1-5	TRBV2	CASSEVGARSNQPQHF	TGTGCCAGCAGTGAAGTGGGGGCTCGTAGCAATCAGCCCCAGCATTTT
NA	TRBJ2-1	TRBV15	CATSRDWTVNEQFF	TGTGCCACCAGCAGAGATTGGACAGTCAATGAGCAGTTCTTC
TRBD2	TRBJ2-1	TRBV7-2	CASSLGRTSRNNEQFF	TGTGCCAGCAGCTTAGGAAGGACTAGCCGGAACAATGAGCAGTTCTTC
TRBD2	TRBJ2-5	TRBV2	CASGGLADQETQYF	TGTGCCAGCGGGGGACTAGCGGACCAAGAGACCCAGTACTTC
TRBD1	TRBJ1-2	TRBV2	CASSEDRVYGYTF	TGTGCCAGCAGTGAGGACAGGGTGTATGGCTACACCTTC
TRBD1	TRBJ1-2	TRBV7-2	CASSAGTGFYGYTF	TGTGCCAGCAGCGCTGGGACAGGGTTCTATGGCTACACCTTC
NA	TRBJ1-6	TRBV7-9	CASSLVEGGDSPLHF	TGTGCCAGCAGCTTAGTGGAGGGAGGAGATTCACCCCTCCACTTT
TRBD1	TRBJ1-6	TRBV30	CAWRKRQGWENSPLHF	TGTGCCTGGAGGAAGAGACAGGGGTGGGAAAATTCACCCCTCCACTTT
NA	TRBJ1-5	TRBV27	CASSLDNYQPQHF	TGTGCCAGCAGTTTGGACAATTATCAGCCCCAGCATTTT
TRBD1	TRBJ1-1	TRBV28	CASGEGAGFTEAFF	TGTGCCAGCGGAGAGGGGGCGGGATTCACTGAAGCTTTCTTT
NA	TRBJ2-7	TRBV28	CASSLQGSEQYF	TGTGCCAGCAGTTTACAGGGGAGCGAGCAGTACTTC
TRBD1	TRBJ2-7	TRBV4-3	CASSFRTGDFHEQYF	TGCGCCAGCAGCTTCCGGACAGGGGATTTCCACGAGCAGTACTTC
TRBD1	TRBJ2-3	TRBV19	CASGDSGADTQYF	TGTGCCAGTGGGGACAGCGGAGCAGATACGCAGTATTTT